This T cell receptor beta chain was sequenced in a study of cytomegalovirus exposure and HLA in healthy donors. Points from the study as a whole: Researchers had no immune exposure information except CMV serostatus available. Within an earlier analysis, most TCR beta V segments proved productive either about 90% or about 30% of the time. As a later analysis showed, several of the most significant clusters appeared to be linked to common viral pathogens.

Primers for the PCR totalled 60 Vbeta and 13 Jbeta. The data were produced by immunoSEQ multiplex PCR, yet TCRdb's version contains in-frame clones alone and is incomplete. The table shows 150,000 to 200,000 clones, with about 72% occurring only once. Germline CDR1 and CDR2: GTSNPN and SVGIG (reference sequence). Trimming shortened V by 3 bases and J by 7 bases, and 16 bases separated the two germline ends. There are 14 residues in the CDR3. For this clone: What it binds is not known.

The receptor's source is a man over 45 in good health and CMV-seropositive. Sequenced: PBMCs. The rearrangement uses TRBV30 and TRBJ1-3; D not resolved. CDR3 bases: TGTGCCTGGAGCACTGGAGGGATGTCGAACACCATATATTTT. Translated, it gives CAWSTGGMSNTIYF.